This T cell receptor beta chain was recorded in a study of OX40 agonist ivuxolimab in advanced cancers. Across the study: The mean age was approximately 60 years, ranging from 23 to 79, with roughly four fifths of participants male. The study, taken as a whole, reports: At 0.1-3.0 mg/kg, partial responders had clonal expansion among the lowest observed. Certain nonresponders additionally had low normalized T-cell clonal expansion.

Produced via immunoSEQ multiplex PCR; TCRdb's table is partial and in-frame only. The sample yields under 200,000 clones, around 94% seen once. With baseline, cycle 4 day 1, and cycle 7 day 1 as timepoints, blood was sampled. Points on this clone: What it binds is unknown.

The germline CDR1 and CDR2 sequences are SGHTA and FQGNSA. The CDR3 loop spans 13 amino acids. V was pared by 5 bases and J by 7 bases, with 12 bases between. V is TRBV7-2 and J is TRBJ2-1; D is possibly TRBD1 (6 bases). This sample comprised CD4+ or CD8+ T cells sorted from blood, obtained in a trial of the OX40 agonist ivuxolimab. The receptor's source is an adult with an advanced solid tumor such as melanoma, head and neck, liver or kidney cancer. The CDR3 reads CASSLQGWNEQFF. In DNA form, the CDR3 reads TGTGCCAGCAGCCTACAGGGATGGAATGAGCAGTTCTTC.